This T cell receptor beta chain originates from a study of cytomegalovirus exposure and HLA in healthy donors. As for the study in general: Most genotyped donors, 81% of around 370, had Caucasian-associated genetic ancestry. General observations from the study: Several of the most significant clusters appeared, in a later analysis, to be linked to common viral pathogens. CMV antigen specificity of a few CMV-associated chains was confirmed in vitro.

The PCR employed 60 Vbeta primers together with 13 Jbeta primers. Data came from immunoSEQ multiplex PCR; TCRdb stores just in-frame clones and leaves some out. The sample shows about 120,000 clones, over 60% of them seen only once. As regards this clone: Antigen: not known.

This TCR was recovered from a woman in her thirties or forties in good health and CMV-seropositive. The sequenced material came from PBMCs.

CDR3 in amino acids: CASSAPGGFGYTF. CDR3 coding DNA: TGTGCCAGCAGTGCCCCGGGGGGGTTTGGCTACACCTTC. This sequence joins TRBV6-4 and TRBJ1-2; D is possibly TRBD1 (5 bases). V was shortened by 4 bases and J by 7 bases, with 13 bases between the two germline ends. This CDR3 has 13 amino acids. CDR1 MRHNA and CDR2 SNTAGT come from the germline V gene.